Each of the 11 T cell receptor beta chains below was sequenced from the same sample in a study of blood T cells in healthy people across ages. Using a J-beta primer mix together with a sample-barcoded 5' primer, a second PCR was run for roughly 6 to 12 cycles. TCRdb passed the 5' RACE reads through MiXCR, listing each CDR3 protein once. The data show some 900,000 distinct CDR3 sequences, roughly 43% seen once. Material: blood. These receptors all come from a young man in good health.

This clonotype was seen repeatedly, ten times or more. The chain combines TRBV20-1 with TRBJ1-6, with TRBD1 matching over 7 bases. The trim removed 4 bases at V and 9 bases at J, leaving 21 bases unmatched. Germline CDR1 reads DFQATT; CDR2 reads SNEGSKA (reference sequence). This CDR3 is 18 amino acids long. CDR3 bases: TGCAGTGCTAAAGTCTCCCACACAGGGGATCTCGTTTCTTCACCCCTCCACTTT. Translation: CSAKVSHTGDLVSSPLHF.

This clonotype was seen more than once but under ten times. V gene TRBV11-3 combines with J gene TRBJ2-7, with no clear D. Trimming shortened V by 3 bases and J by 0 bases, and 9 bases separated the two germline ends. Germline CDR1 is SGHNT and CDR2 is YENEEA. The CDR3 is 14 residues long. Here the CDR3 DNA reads TGTGCCAGCAGCTTTTCGCAGACCTCCTACGAGCAGTACTTC. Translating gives CASSFSQTSYEQYF.

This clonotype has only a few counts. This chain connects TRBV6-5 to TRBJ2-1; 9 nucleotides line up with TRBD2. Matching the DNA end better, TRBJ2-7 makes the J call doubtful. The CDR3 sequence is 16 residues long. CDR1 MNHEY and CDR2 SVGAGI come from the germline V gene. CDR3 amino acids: CASSLAGAFSYNEQYF. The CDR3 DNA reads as TGTGCCAGCAGTTTAGCGGGGGCCTTCTCCTACAATGAGCAGTACTTC.

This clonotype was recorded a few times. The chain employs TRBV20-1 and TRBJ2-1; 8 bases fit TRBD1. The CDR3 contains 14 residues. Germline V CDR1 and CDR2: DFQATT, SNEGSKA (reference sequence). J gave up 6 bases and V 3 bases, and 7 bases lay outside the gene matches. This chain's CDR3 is CSASTQGEINEQFF. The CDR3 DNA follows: TGCAGTGCTAGTACACAGGGGGAGATCAATGAGCAGTTCTTC.

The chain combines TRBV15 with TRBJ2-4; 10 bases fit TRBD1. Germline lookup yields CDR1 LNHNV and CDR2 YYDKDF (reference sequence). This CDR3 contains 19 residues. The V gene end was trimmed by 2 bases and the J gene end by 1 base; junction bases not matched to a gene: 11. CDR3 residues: CATSRPGQGMSYAKNIQYF. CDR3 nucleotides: TGTGCCACCAGCAGACCGGGACAGGGGATGTCCTACGCCAAAAACATTCAGTACTTC.

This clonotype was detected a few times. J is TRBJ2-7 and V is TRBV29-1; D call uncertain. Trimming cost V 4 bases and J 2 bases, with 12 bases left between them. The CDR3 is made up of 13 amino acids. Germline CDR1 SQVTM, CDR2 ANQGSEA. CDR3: CSVGSQETYEQYF. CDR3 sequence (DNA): TGCAGCGTTGGGTCGCAGGAGACCTACGAGCAGTACTTC.

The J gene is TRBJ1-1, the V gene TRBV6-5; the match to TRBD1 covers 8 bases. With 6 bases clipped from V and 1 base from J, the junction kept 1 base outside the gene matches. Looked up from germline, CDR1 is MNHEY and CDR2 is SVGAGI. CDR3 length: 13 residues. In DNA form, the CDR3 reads TGTGCCAGCAGACAGGGGGGGAACACTGAAGCTTTCTTT. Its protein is CASRQGGNTEAFF.

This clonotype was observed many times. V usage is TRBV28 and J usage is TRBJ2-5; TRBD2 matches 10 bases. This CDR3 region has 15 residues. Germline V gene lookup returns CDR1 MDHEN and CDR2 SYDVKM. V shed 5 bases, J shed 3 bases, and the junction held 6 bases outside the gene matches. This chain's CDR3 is CASSLLTSGEETQYF. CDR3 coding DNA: TGTGCCAGCAGTCTGCTCACTAGCGGGGAAGAGACCCAGTACTTC.

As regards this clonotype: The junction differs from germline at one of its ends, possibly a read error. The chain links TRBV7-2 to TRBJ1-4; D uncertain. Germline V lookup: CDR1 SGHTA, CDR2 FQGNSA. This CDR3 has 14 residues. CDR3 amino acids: CASSLASLKEKPFF. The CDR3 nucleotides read TGTGCCAGCAGCTTAGCCTCCCTCAAGGAAAAACCGTTTTTT.

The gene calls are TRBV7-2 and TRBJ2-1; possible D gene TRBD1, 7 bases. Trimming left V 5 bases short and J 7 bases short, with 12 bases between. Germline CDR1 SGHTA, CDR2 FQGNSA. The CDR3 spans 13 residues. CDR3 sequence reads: CASSAGQKNEQFF. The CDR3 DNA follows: TGTGCCAGCAGCGCGGGACAGAAAAATGAGCAGTTCTTC.

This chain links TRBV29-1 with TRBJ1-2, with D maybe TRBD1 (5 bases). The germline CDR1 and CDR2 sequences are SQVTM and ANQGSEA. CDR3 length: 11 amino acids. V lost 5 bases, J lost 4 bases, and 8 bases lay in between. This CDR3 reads CSVWGSYGYTF. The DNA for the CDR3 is TGCAGCGTTTGGGGCTCCTATGGCTACACCTTC.